This T cell receptor beta chain was found in a study of cytomegalovirus exposure and HLA in healthy donors. Broader study findings: TCR beta sequences reportedly predicted most subjects' HLA-A and HLA-B alleles accurately. Data from an earlier analysis indicated that most TCR beta V segments were productive either about 87% or about 30% of the time. The study recorded over 150 TCR beta chains that were cytomegalovirus-associated.

The PCR had 60 Vbeta and 13 Jbeta primers. Generated by immunoSEQ multiplex PCR, the TCRdb table keeps only in-frame clones and is missing some. This sample carries fewer than 200,000 clones, 80% to 85% of them seen once, and the ten largest clones take about 1.6%. This clone came up once. As yet, its antigen is unknown. The sequenced sample was PBMCs. The receptor's source is a man aged 45-60 years in good health and CMV-seronegative.

The CDR3 DNA reads as TGTGCCATCGGCGGGACTAGCGGGAGGGGACCCGCGAAATGGCAGTACTTC. Amino acids: CAIGGTSGRGPAKWQYF. The rearrangement links TRBV10-3 to TRBJ2-5, with 16 positions matching TRBD2. Germline V gene data show CDR1 as ENHRY and CDR2 as SYGVKD. This CDR3 contains 17 residues. V was pared by 8 bases and J by 11 bases, with 17 bases of the junction left unmatched.